Listed below are T cell receptor beta chains from one sample, sequenced in a study of blood T cell repertoires in COVID-19. TCRdb's table, derived via immunoSEQ multiplex PCR, lists solely in-frame clones and lacks some. This table has about 170,000 clones, around 86% appearing once. Sequenced: peripheral blood. Receptors were obtained from a woman aged 80 or over with COVID-19, enrolled during active disease. CDR3s include the opening cysteine and the closing phenylalanine or tryptophan. Each record gives: clone size, V gene, J gene, D gene, CDR3 DNA, CDR3 protein. The D gene is left open where the match is weak. The size field is filled for only some rows; it gives once, few, many or a size class.

clone_size: few
v_call: TRBV15
j_call: TRBJ2-5
d_call: TRBD1
cdr3_nt: TGTGCCACCAGCACCGGGGGACAGGGGGGGAAGACCCAGTACTTC
cdr3_aa: CATSTGGQGGKTQYF

clone_size: .
v_call: TRBV9
j_call: TRBJ2-3
d_call: TRBD2
cdr3_nt: TGTGCCAGCAGCCCTCGGACTAGCGGGGATACGCAGTATTTT
cdr3_aa: CASSPRTSGDTQYF

clone_size: .
v_call: TRBV28
j_call: TRBJ1-1
d_call: .
cdr3_nt: TGTGCCAGCAGCCCTCTCGACAAGCTGAACACTGAAGCTTTCTTT
cdr3_aa: CASSPLDKLNTEAFF

clone_size: .
v_call: TRBV29-1
j_call: TRBJ2-1
d_call: TRBD2
cdr3_nt: TGCAGCGTTGGGTCTAGCGGGGCATACAATGAGCAGTTCTTC
cdr3_aa: CSVGSSGAYNEQFF

clone_size: .
v_call: TRBV7-2
j_call: TRBJ2-5
d_call: .
cdr3_nt: TGTGCCAGCAGCTTAGATCCAGGAAAGGAGACCCAGTACTTC
cdr3_aa: CASSLDPGKETQYF

clone_size: .
v_call: TRBV12-2
j_call: TRBJ1-3
d_call: .
cdr3_nt: TGTGCAAGTCGCCCCGGAGGCCATTCGGGAAACACCATATATTTT
cdr3_aa: CASRPGGHSGNTIYF

clone_size: .
v_call: TRBV7-2
j_call: TRBJ2-1
d_call: .
cdr3_nt: TGTGCCAGCAGCTTCCTAGTCGGCGAGCAGTTCTTC
cdr3_aa: CASSFLVGEQFF

clone_size: .
v_call: TRBV10-3
j_call: TRBJ1-1
d_call: .
cdr3_nt: TGTGCCATCAGTGACTACCTCAGGGAGAACACTGAAGCTTTCTTT
cdr3_aa: CAISDYLRENTEAFF

clone_size: .
v_call: TRBV5-1
j_call: TRBJ2-3
d_call: .
cdr3_nt: TGCGCCAGCAGCTACTACACAGGGATGGGGCCCACAGATACGCAGTATTTT
cdr3_aa: CASSYYTGMGPTDTQYF

clone_size: .
v_call: TRBV7-2
j_call: TRBJ2-7
d_call: .
cdr3_nt: TGTGCCAGCAGCTTAGAGGGGACACCGTCGTACGAGCAGTACTTC
cdr3_aa: CASSLEGTPSYEQYF

clone_size: .
v_call: TRBV3-1/TRBV3-2
j_call: TRBJ2-5
d_call: .
cdr3_nt: TGTGCCAGCAGCCAGGAGACAGGACCTCAAGAGACCCAGTACTTC
cdr3_aa: CASSQETGPQETQYF

clone_size: .
v_call: TRBV7-9
j_call: TRBJ1-1
d_call: .
cdr3_nt: TGTGCCTCACACCCCTGGGCCGAAAACACTGAAGCTTTCTTT
cdr3_aa: CASHPWAENTEAFF

clone_size: .
v_call: TRBV11-3
j_call: TRBJ1-1
d_call: .
cdr3_nt: TGTGCCAGCAGCAACCAGGGACAGAACACTGAAGCTTTCTTT
cdr3_aa: CASSNQGQNTEAFF

clone_size: .
v_call: TRBV6-5
j_call: TRBJ1-3
d_call: .
cdr3_nt: TGTGCCAGCAGTTTCGCCGGGATCTCTGGAAACACCATATATTTT
cdr3_aa: CASSFAGISGNTIYF

clone_size: .
v_call: TRBV28
j_call: TRBJ1-1
d_call: .
cdr3_nt: TGTGCCAGCAGTCCCCCCCGGTCGAACACTGAAGCTTTCTTT
cdr3_aa: CASSPPRSNTEAFF

clone_size: .
v_call: TRBV5-6
j_call: TRBJ2-3
d_call: .
cdr3_nt: TGTGCCAGCAGCTTGGTATCTCTTGGCACAGATACGCAGTATTTT
cdr3_aa: CASSLVSLGTDTQYF

clone_size: .
v_call: TRBV5-1
j_call: TRBJ2-5
d_call: TRBD2
cdr3_nt: TGCGCCAGCAGCTTGACGGGAGGGCCTTGGGAGACCCAGTACTTC
cdr3_aa: CASSLTGGPWETQYF

clone_size: .
v_call: TRBV27
j_call: TRBJ2-1
d_call: TRBD2
cdr3_nt: TGTGCCAGCAGCCTAGCGGGAGGCAATGAGCAGTTCTTC
cdr3_aa: CASSLAGGNEQFF

clone_size: .
v_call: TRBV28
j_call: TRBJ2-7
d_call: .
cdr3_nt: TGTGCCAGCAGTCCCCAAGGGGGAGCCACATTCTCCTACGAGCAGTACTTC
cdr3_aa: CASSPQGGATFSYEQYF

clone_size: .
v_call: TRBV20-1
j_call: TRBJ1-2
d_call: .
cdr3_nt: TGCAGTGCTACGGCGGGGGGCTTC
cdr3_aa: CSATAGGF

clone_size: .
v_call: TRBV28
j_call: TRBJ2-1
d_call: TRBD1
cdr3_nt: TGTGCCAGCACGGGACAGTCCAATGAGCAGTTCTTC
cdr3_aa: CASTGQSNEQFF

clone_size: .
v_call: TRBV7-9
j_call: TRBJ1-6
d_call: TRBD1
cdr3_nt: TGTGCCAGCAGCTGGGACAGGGGATATTCACCCCTCCACTTT
cdr3_aa: CASSWDRGYSPLHF

clone_size: .
v_call: TRBV28
j_call: TRBJ1-6
d_call: TRBD1
cdr3_nt: TGTGCCAGCAGTCCCGGACAGGGGGCCTTTTCACCCCTCCACTTT
cdr3_aa: CASSPGQGAFSPLHF

clone_size: .
v_call: TRBV28
j_call: TRBJ1-6
d_call: .
cdr3_nt: TGTGCCAGCAGTTTAGGGACTATGGATTCACCCCTCCACTTT
cdr3_aa: CASSLGTMDSPLHF

clone_size: .
v_call: TRBV7-2
j_call: TRBJ2-4
d_call: TRBD1
cdr3_nt: TGTGCCAGCAGCTTGGCCGGGACAGGGGTTTTGAACATTCAGTACTTC
cdr3_aa: CASSLAGTGVLNIQYF

clone_size: .
v_call: TRBV28
j_call: TRBJ1-5
d_call: .
cdr3_nt: TGTGCCAGCAGTTTGAGGATGAGCAATCAGCCCCAGCATTTT
cdr3_aa: CASSLRMSNQPQHF

clone_size: .
v_call: TRBV19
j_call: TRBJ2-1
d_call: TRBD2
cdr3_nt: TGTGCCAGTCGGCGAGGGGACTACTACAATGAGCAGTTCTTC
cdr3_aa: CASRRGDYYNEQFF

clone_size: .
v_call: TRBV4-1
j_call: TRBJ2-2
d_call: .
cdr3_nt: TGCGCCAGCAGCCAAGAATTAATAGGGGACACCGGGGAGCTGTTTTTT
cdr3_aa: CASSQELIGDTGELFF

clone_size: .
v_call: TRBV28
j_call: TRBJ2-7
d_call: .
cdr3_nt: TGTGCCAGCAGTTTATCCGGGTTGGGGAGCTCCTACGAGCAGTACTTC
cdr3_aa: CASSLSGLGSSYEQYF

clone_size: .
v_call: TRBV4-3
j_call: TRBJ1-1
d_call: .
cdr3_nt: TGCGCCAGCAGCCTAAGAAGGGGGGGTGAAGCTTTCTTT
cdr3_aa: CASSLRRGGEAFF

clone_size: .
v_call: TRBV2
j_call: TRBJ2-3
d_call: TRBD1
cdr3_nt: TGTGCCAGCAGTGGGGACAGGGGATTCACAGATACGCAGTATTTT
cdr3_aa: CASSGDRGFTDTQYF

clone_size: .
v_call: TRBV5-4
j_call: TRBJ2-2
d_call: .
cdr3_nt: TGTGCCAGCAGCTTGGGCAGGACCGGGGAGCTGTTTTTT
cdr3_aa: CASSLGRTGELFF

clone_size: .
v_call: TRBV7-9
j_call: TRBJ1-1
d_call: .
cdr3_nt: TGTGCCAGCAGCTTCGGGTCCTTAGGTGAAGCTTTCTTT
cdr3_aa: CASSFGSLGEAFF

clone_size: .
v_call: TRBV7-6
j_call: TRBJ2-5
d_call: .
cdr3_nt: TGTGCCAGCAGTCCTATGAGAGAGACCCAGTACTTC
cdr3_aa: CASSPMRETQYF

clone_size: .
v_call: TRBV7-4
j_call: TRBJ2-5
d_call: TRBD2
cdr3_nt: TGTGCCAGCAGCTTAGTCCGAGGGTGTACTAGCGGATTCCAAGAGACCCAGTACTTC
cdr3_aa: CASSLVRGCTSGFQETQYF

clone_size: once
v_call: TRBV6-5
j_call: TRBJ1-5
d_call: .
cdr3_nt: TGTGCCAGCAGTTACGCGGCACACAATCAGCCCCAGCATTTT
cdr3_aa: CASSYAAHNQPQHF

clone_size: .
v_call: TRBV5-4
j_call: TRBJ2-2
d_call: TRBD1
cdr3_nt: TGTGCCAGCAGCTACGGACAGGGGCATTTCAGTGGGGAGCTGTTTTTT
cdr3_aa: CASSYGQGHFSGELFF

clone_size: .
v_call: TRBV6-5
j_call: TRBJ1-2
d_call: TRBD1
cdr3_nt: TGTGCCAGCAGTTCGACAGGGAGTAACTATGGCTACACCTTC
cdr3_aa: CASSSTGSNYGYTF

clone_size: .
v_call: TRBV4-1
j_call: TRBJ1-5
d_call: .
cdr3_nt: TGCGCCAGCAGCCAGGACGGTTCGGGGGTAGAGCAGCCCCAGCATTTT
cdr3_aa: CASSQDGSGVEQPQHF

clone_size: .
v_call: TRBV7-8
j_call: TRBJ2-7
d_call: TRBD1
cdr3_nt: TGTGCCAGCAGCTCAAGCCGGGACAGCGCTTCATGGTACTTC
cdr3_aa: CASSSSRDSASWYF

clone_size: .
v_call: TRBV4-2
j_call: TRBJ1-5
d_call: .
cdr3_nt: TGTGCCAGCAGCCAGGAAGAGGGAGCCCAGCATTTT
cdr3_aa: CASSQEEGAQHF

clone_size: .
v_call: TRBV4-1
j_call: TRBJ1-2
d_call: .
cdr3_nt: TGCGCCAGCAGCCAAGAGGCAGCTAGGGGCTACACCTTC
cdr3_aa: CASSQEAARGYTF

clone_size: .
v_call: TRBV6-2/TRBV6-3
j_call: TRBJ1-5
d_call: .
cdr3_nt: TGTGCCAGCAGTTACGCAGGGGTCGGTCAGCCCCAGCATTTT
cdr3_aa: CASSYAGVGQPQHF

clone_size: .
v_call: TRBV28
j_call: TRBJ2-2
d_call: .
cdr3_nt: TGTGCCAGCAGTCCCCCGGGACAAAAAAAAGGCGGGGAGCTGTTTTTT
cdr3_aa: CASSPPGQKKGGELFF

clone_size: .
v_call: TRBV3-1/TRBV3-2
j_call: TRBJ1-1
d_call: .
cdr3_nt: TGTGCCAGCAGCCAAGGGGCACCCACTGAAGCTTTCTTT
cdr3_aa: CASSQGAPTEAFF

clone_size: .
v_call: TRBV6-5
j_call: TRBJ1-4
d_call: TRBD1
cdr3_nt: TGTGCCAGCAGTTCAGGACAGGGTAATGAAAAACTGTTTTTT
cdr3_aa: CASSSGQGNEKLFF

clone_size: .
v_call: TRBV3-1/TRBV3-2
j_call: TRBJ1-3
d_call: .
cdr3_nt: TGTGCCAGCAGCCAACTCCTCACTTCCGGAAACACCATATATTTT
cdr3_aa: CASSQLLTSGNTIYF

clone_size: .
v_call: TRBV20-1
j_call: TRBJ1-5
d_call: .
cdr3_nt: TGCAGTGCTATTGATCGGGGAAGGGATCAGCCCCAGCATTTT
cdr3_aa: CSAIDRGRDQPQHF

clone_size: .
v_call: TRBV7-9
j_call: TRBJ1-2
d_call: .
cdr3_nt: TGTGCCAGCAGCGCGACTCGGATGGACTATGGCTACACCTTC
cdr3_aa: CASSATRMDYGYTF

clone_size: .
v_call: TRBV11-2
j_call: TRBJ2-3
d_call: TRBD2
cdr3_nt: TGTGCCAGCAGCTTAGAGTCTAGCGGGAGAAAGTATTTT
cdr3_aa: CASSLESSGRKYF

clone_size: .
v_call: TRBV10-3
j_call: TRBJ2-5
d_call: .
cdr3_nt: TGTGCCATCAGTGAGGTGGAGTACCAAGAGACCCAGTACTTC
cdr3_aa: CAISEVEYQETQYF

clone_size: .
v_call: TRBV29-1
j_call: TRBJ2-3
d_call: TRBD2
cdr3_nt: TGCAGGGGACAGAGCGGGAGGGCCCCCCCGGGCACAGATACGCAGTATTTT
cdr3_aa: CRGQSGRAPPGTDTQYF

clone_size: .
v_call: TRBV7-2
j_call: TRBJ2-5
d_call: TRBD2
cdr3_nt: TGTGCCAGCAGCTTAGGGACTAGCGGGAGCTGGGCAGAGACCCAGTACTTC
cdr3_aa: CASSLGTSGSWAETQYF

clone_size: .
v_call: TRBV19
j_call: TRBJ1-6
d_call: .
cdr3_nt: TGTGCCAGTGGAACCGCCGGGAACCTAAATTCACCCCTCCACTTT
cdr3_aa: CASGTAGNLNSPLHF